Listed below are T cell receptor beta chains from one sample, sequenced in a study of vaccination effects on CD4 cells after COVID-19. For these TCRs, the target antigens are not known. The protocol was immunoSEQ multiplex PCR, while the TCRdb copy is restricted to in-frame clones and leaves out a portion. The profile covers tens of thousands of clones, with approximately 71% appearing a single time and 9% taken by the ten largest. Material: CD4+ T cells from PBMCs cultured with HCoV-NL63 spike peptides, obtained after COVID-19 vaccination. The receptors here all came from a human donor who received a COVID-19 vaccine. Both conserved end residues are part of each CDR3. Each record gives: clone size, CDR3 length, J gene, V gene, CDR3 protein. Clone size is not always given. Where it is, it says once, few, many or a class for expanded clones.

NA	13	TRBJ2-2	TRBV3-1/TRBV3-2	CASRAGGNGELFF
NA	16	TRBJ1-1	TRBV5-1	CASSPWTVGRNTEAFF
NA	14	TRBJ1-5	TRBV30	CAWSVGTLDQPQHF
NA	15	TRBJ1-1	TRBV10-2	CASSELQGVWTEAFF
few	14	TRBJ2-7	TRBV7-8	CASSRTSGIGEQYF
NA	14	TRBJ2-2	TRBV5-1	CTSTSGGASGELFF
NA	15	TRBJ1-5	TRBV15	CATSREGTGNQPQHF
NA	18	TRBJ2-6	TRBV24-1	CATSDRDRRHSGANVLTF
NA	14	TRBJ2-7	TRBV19	CASTASIGVYEQYF
few	15	TRBJ1-3	TRBV5-1	CASSLDGLPGNTIYF
few	15	TRBJ1-6	TRBV7-9	CASSLGQGVNSPLHF
NA	15	TRBJ1-5	TRBV6-6	CASSEDSYSNQPQHF
NA	12	TRBJ1-5	TRBV30	CAWKQGEGPQHF
few	13	TRBJ1-3	TRBV3-1/TRBV3-2	CASRREGSNTIYF
NA	12	TRBJ2-2	TRBV3-1/TRBV3-2	CASSQDLGELFF
NA	12	TRBJ2-2	TRBV12-3/TRBV12-4	CASRPGTGELFF
NA	15	TRBJ2-7	TRBV6-5	CASAVDRDPTYEQYF
few	15	TRBJ2-2	TRBV25-1	CASTLAGGSTGELFF
once	15	TRBJ1-3	TRBV18	CASSPPSNSGNTIYF
once	15	TRBJ2-2	TRBV11-3	CASSPRRENTGELFF
NA	16	TRBJ2-7	TRBV7-8	CASSLTPGQGLGEQYF